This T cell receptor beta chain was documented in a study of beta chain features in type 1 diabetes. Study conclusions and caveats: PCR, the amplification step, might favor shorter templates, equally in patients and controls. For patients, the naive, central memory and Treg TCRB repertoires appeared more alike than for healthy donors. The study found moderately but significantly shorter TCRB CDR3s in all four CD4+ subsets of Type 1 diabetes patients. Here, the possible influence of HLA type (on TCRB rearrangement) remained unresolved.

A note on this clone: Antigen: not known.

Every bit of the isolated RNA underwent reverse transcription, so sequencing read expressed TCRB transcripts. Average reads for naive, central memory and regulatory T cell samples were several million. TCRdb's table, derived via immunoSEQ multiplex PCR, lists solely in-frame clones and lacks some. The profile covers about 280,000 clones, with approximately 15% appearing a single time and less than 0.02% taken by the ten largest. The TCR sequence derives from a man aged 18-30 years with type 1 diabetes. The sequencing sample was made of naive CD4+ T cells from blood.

CDR3: CASSQTGQGANYNEQFF. The CDR3 DNA sequence: TGCGCCAGCAGTCAAACTGGACAGGGGGCGAATTACAATGAGCAGTTCTTC. This rearrangement joins TRBV23-1 to TRBJ2-1; TRBD1 matches at 11 bases. TRBV23-1 is assigned to the ORF class and has an uncertain function. Unmatched junction bases numbered 7, after V lost 2 bases and J lost 4 bases. The CDR3 spans 17 residues.